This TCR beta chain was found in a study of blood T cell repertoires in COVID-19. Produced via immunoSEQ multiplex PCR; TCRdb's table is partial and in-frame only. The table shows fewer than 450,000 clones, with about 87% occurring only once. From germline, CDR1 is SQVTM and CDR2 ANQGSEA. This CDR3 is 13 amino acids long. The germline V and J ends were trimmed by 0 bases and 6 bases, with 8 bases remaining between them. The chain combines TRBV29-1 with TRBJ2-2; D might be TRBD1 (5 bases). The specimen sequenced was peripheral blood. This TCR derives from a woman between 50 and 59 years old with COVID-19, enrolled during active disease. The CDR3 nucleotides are TGCAGCGTTGAAGAAGGGGTGGCCGGGGAGCTGTTTTTT. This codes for CSVEEGVAGELFF.